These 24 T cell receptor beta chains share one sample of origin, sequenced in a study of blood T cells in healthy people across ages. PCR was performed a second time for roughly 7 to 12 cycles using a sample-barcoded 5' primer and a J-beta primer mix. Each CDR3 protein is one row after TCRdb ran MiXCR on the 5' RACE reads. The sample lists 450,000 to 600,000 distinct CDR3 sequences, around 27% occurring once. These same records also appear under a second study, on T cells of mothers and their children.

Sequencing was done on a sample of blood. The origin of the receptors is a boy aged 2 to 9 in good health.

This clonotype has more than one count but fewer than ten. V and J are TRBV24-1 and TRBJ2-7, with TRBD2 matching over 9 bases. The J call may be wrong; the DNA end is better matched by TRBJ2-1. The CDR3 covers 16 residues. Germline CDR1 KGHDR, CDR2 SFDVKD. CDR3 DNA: TGTGCCACCAGTGATAGTGCGGGAGGGCCTTACAATGAGCAGTTCTTC. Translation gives CATSDSAGGPYNEQFF.

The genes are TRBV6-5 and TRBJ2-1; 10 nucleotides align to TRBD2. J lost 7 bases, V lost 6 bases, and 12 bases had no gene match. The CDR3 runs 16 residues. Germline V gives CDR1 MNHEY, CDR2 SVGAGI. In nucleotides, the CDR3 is TGTGCCAGCAGATTAGCGGGAGGCAGGTCAGTGAATGAGCAGTTCTTC. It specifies CASRLAGGRSVNEQFF.

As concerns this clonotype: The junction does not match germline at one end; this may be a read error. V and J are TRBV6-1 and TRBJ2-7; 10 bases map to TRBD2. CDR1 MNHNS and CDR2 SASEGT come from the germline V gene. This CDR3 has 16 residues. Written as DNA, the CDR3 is TGTGCCAGCAGCTCCGGGACTAGCGAACTCTCCTCCGAGCAGTACTTC. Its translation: CASSSGTSELSSEQYF.

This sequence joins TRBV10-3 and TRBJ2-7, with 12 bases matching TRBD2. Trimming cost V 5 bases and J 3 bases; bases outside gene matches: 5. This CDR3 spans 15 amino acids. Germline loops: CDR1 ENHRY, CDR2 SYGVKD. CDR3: CAISLGLAGIYEQYF. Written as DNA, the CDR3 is TGTGCCATCAGTTTAGGACTAGCGGGGATCTACGAGCAGTACTTC.

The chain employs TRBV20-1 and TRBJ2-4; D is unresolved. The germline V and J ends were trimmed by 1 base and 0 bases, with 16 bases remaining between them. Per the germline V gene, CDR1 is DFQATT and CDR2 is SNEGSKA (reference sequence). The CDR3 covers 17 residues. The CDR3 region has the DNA TGCAGTGCTAGAGTTGTGAGTAGCAGTCTAGCCAAAAACATTCAGTACTTC. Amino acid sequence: CSARVVSSSLAKNIQYF.

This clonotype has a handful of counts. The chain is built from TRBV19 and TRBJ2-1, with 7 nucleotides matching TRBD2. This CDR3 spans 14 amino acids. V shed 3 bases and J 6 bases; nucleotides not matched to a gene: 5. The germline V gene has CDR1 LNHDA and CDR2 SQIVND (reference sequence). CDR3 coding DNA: TGTGCCAGTAGTATGTCGGGAGGCCCCAATGAGCAGTTCTTC. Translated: CASSMSGGPNEQFF.

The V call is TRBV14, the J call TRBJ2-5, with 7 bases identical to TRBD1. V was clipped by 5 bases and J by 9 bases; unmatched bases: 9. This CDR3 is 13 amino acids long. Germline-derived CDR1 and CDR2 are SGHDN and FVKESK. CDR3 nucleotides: TGTGCCAGCAGCGCCCGGGACAGCCTGCCCCAGTACTTC. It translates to CASSARDSLPQYF.

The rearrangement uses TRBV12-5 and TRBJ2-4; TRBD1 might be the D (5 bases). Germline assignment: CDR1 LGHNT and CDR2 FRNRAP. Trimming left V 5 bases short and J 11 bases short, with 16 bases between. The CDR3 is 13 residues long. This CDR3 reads CASGDDSPDLQYF. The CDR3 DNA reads TGTGCTAGTGGTGATGACAGTCCCGATCTTCAGTACTTC.

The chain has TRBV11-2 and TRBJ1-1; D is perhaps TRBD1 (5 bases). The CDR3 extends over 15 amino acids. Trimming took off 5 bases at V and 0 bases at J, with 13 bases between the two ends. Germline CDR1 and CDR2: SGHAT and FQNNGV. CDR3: CASSGGGYMNTEAFF. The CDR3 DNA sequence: TGTGCCAGCAGCGGGGGAGGATACATGAACACTGAAGCTTTCTTT.

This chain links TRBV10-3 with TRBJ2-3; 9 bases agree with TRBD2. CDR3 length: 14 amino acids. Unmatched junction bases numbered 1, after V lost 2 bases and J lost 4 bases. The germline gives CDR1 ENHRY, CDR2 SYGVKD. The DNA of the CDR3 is TGTGCCATCAGTGAGACTAGCGGGTCAGATACGCAGTATTTT. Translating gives CAISETSGSDTQYF.

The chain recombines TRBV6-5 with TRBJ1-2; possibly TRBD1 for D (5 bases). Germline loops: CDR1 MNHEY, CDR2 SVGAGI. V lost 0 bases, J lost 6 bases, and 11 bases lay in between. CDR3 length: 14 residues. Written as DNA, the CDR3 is TGTGCCAGCAGTTACTCAGGGGCCCCAAATGGCTACACCTTC. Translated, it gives CASSYSGAPNGYTF.

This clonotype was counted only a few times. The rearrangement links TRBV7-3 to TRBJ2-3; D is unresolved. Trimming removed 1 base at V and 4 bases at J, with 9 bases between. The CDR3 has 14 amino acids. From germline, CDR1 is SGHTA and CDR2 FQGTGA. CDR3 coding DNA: TGTGCCAGCAGCTTAAAGAAAACCCCAGATACGCAGTATTTT. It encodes CASSLKKTPDTQYF.

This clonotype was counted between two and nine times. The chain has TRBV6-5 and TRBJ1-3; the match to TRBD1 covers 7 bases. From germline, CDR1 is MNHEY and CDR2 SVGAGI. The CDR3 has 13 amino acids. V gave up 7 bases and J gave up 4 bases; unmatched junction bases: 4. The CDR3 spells CASTADRGNTIYF. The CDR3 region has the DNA TGTGCCAGCACCGCGGACAGGGGAAACACCATATATTTT.

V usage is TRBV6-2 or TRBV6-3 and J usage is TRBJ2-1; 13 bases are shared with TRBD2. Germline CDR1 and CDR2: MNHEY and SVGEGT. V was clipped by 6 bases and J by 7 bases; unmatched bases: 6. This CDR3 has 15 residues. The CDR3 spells CASRPGTSGANEQFF. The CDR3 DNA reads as TGTGCCAGCAGGCCCGGGACTAGCGGGGCTAATGAGCAGTTCTTC.

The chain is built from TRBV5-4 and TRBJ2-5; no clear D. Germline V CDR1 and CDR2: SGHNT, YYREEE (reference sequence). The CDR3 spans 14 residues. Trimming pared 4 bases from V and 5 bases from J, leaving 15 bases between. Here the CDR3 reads CASSPGGWDETQYF. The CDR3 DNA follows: TGTGCCAGCAGCCCCGGCGGTTGGGATGAGACCCAGTACTTC.

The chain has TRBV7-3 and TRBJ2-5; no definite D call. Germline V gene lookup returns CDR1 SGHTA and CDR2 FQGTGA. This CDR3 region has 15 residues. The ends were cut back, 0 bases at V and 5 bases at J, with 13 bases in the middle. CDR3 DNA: TGTGCCAGCAGCTTAACAGGGATGCAAGGGGAGACCCAGTACTTC. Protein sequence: CASSLTGMQGETQYF. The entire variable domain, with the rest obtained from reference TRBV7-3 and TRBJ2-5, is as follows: GAGVSQTPSNKVTEKGKYVELRCDPISGHTALYWYRQSLGQGPEFLIYFQGTGAADDSGLPNDRFFAVRPEGSVSTLKIQRTERGDSAVYLCASSLTGMQGETQYFGPGTRLLVL.

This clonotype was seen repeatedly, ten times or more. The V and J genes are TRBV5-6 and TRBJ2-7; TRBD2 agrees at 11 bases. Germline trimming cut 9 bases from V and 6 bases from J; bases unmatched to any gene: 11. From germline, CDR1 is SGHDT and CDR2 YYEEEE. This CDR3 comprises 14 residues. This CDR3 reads CAIPLAGERSEQYF. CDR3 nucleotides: TGTGCCATTCCACTAGCGGGAGAAAGGAGCGAGCAGTACTTC.

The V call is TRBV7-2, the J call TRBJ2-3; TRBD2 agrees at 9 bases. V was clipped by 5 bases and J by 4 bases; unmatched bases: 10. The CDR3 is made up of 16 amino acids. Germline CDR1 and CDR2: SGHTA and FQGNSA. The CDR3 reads CASSKSPSGTADTQYF. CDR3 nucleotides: TGTGCCAGCAGCAAAAGCCCTAGCGGGACGGCAGATACGCAGTATTTT.

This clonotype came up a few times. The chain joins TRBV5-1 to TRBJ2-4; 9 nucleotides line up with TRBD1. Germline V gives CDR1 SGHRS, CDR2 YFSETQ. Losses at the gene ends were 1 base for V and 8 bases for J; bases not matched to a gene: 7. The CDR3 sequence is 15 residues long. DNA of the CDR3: TGCGCCAGCAGCTTGCGAGGGACAGGGAAGGACATTCAGTACTTC. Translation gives CASSLRGTGKDIQYF.

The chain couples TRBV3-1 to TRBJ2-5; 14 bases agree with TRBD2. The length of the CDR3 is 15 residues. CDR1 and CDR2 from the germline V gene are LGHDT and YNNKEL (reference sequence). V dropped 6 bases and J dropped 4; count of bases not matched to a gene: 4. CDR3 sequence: CASRRTSGGRETQYF. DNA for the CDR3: TGTGCCAGCAGGAGGACTAGCGGGGGGCGAGAGACCCAGTACTTC.

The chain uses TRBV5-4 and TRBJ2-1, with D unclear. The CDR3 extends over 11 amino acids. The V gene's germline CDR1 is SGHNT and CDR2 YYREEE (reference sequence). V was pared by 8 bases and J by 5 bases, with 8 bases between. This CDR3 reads CARTFNNEQFF. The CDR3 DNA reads TGTGCCAGAACCTTCAACAATGAGCAGTTCTTC.

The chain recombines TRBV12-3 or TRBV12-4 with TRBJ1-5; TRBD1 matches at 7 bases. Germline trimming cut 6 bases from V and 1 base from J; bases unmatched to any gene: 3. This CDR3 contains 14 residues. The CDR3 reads CASSETGSNQPQHF. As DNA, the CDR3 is TGTGCCAGCAGCGAGACAGGGAGCAATCAGCCCCAGCATTTT.

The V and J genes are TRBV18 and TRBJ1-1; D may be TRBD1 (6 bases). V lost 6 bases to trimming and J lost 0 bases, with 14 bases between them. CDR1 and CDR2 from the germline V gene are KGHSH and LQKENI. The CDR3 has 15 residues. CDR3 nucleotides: TGTGCCAGCTCTGCAGGGGCGGGTATGAACACTGAAGCTTTCTTT. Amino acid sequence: CASSAGAGMNTEAFF.

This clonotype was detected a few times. Written as DNA, the CDR3 is TGCGCCAGCAGCCGTTCGACTAGGACGGAGGAGACCCAGTACTTC. Encoded protein: CASSRSTRTEETQYF. This chain joins TRBV5-1 and TRBJ2-5, with TRBD2 as a possible D gene (6 bases). The CDR3 sequence is 15 residues long. Trimming took off 4 bases at V and 5 bases at J, with 18 bases between the two ends. CDR1 and CDR2 (germline): SGHRS, YFSETQ.